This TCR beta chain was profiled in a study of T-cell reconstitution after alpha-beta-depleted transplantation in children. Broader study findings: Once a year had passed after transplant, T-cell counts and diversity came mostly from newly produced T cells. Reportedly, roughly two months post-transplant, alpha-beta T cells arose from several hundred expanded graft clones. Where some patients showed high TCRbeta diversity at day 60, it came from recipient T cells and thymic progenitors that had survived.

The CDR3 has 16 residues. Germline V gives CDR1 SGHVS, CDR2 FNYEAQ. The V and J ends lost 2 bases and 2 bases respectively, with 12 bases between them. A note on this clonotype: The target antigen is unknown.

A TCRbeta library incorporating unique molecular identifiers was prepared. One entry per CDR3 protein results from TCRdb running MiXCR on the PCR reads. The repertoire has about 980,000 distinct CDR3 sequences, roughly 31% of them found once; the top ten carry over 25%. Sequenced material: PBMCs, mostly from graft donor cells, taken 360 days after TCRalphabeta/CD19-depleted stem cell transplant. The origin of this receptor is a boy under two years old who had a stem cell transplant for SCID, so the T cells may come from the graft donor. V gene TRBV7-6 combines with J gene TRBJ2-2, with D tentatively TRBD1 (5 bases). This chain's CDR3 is CASSLKAGLNTGELFF. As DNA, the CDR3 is TGTGCCAGCAGCTTAAAAGCAGGGCTCAACACCGGGGAGCTGTTTTTT.